Listed below are T cell receptor beta chains from one sample, sequenced in a study of cytomegalovirus exposure and HLA in healthy donors. The method was immunoSEQ multiplex PCR; TCRdb's version includes in-frame clones alone and lacks a portion of them. The top ten clones hold approximately 7.5% of a sample with some 130,000 clones, roughly 9.6% of them seen once. Sample: PBMCs. The receptors were sampled from a woman between 40 and 50 years old in good health and CMV-seropositive. CDR3s include the opening cysteine and the closing phenylalanine or tryptophan. D genes are given only for firm matches. Some rows have no size entry. The others give once, few or many, or a class for an expanded clone.

abundance,v_gene,j_gene,d_gene,CDR3nt,CDR3aa
few,TRBV7-9,TRBJ2-2,TRBD1,TGTGCCAGCAGCTCCGGACAGGGGGTTCGCAGGGAGCTGTTTTTT,CASSSGQGVRRELFF
few,TRBV4-3,TRBJ2-5,TRBD1,TGCGCCAGCAGCCAAGGACAGGGGGATCAAGAGACCCAGTACTTC,CASSQGQGDQETQYF
NA,TRBV6-1,TRBJ1-2,NA,TGTGCCAGCAGTGATCCCCGGATCGGAGACGCATTGTTGAGTCGTGGCTACACCTTC,CASSDPRIGDALLSRGYTF
many,TRBV11-1,TRBJ2-1,NA,TGTGCCAGCAGCTCTCACAGCTACAATGAGCAGTTCTTC,CASSSHSYNEQFF
NA,TRBV6-5,TRBJ1-1,NA,TGTGCCAGCAGTTACAGAGTCGACACTGAAGCTTTCTTT,CASSYRVDTEAFF
few,TRBV9,TRBJ2-7,TRBD1,TGTGCCAGCAGCCCGTCCGGGACAGGGATGGGGGAGCAGTACTTC,CASSPSGTGMGEQYF
few,TRBV9,TRBJ1-1,NA,TGTGCCAGCAGCGCGACAGGTCAGAACACTGAAGCTTTCTTT,CASSATGQNTEAFF
few,TRBV6-1,TRBJ2-3,TRBD1,TGTGCCAGCAGTGACGGACAGGTTAGCACAGATACGCAGTATTTT,CASSDGQVSTDTQYF
NA,TRBV5-1,TRBJ1-1,TRBD1,TGCGCCAGCGGGACCGGGACAGCGAACACTGAAGCTTTCTTT,CASGTGTANTEAFF
few,TRBV18,TRBJ1-1,NA,TGTGCCAGCTCACCACCTGCAGGTATGAACACTGAAGCTTTCTTT,CASSPPAGMNTEAFF
NA,TRBV6-6,TRBJ2-7,TRBD1,TGTGCCAGCAGTTCCGGGACAGGGATCCCCTACGAGCAGTACTTC,CASSSGTGIPYEQYF
few,TRBV7-7,TRBJ1-1,NA,TGTGCCAGCAGGCTTCCCGATCCCCTTGAGGCGATGAACACTGAAGCTTTCTTT,CASRLPDPLEAMNTEAFF
few,TRBV29-1,TRBJ1-1,NA,TGCAGCGTTGAATTGAGATTTGAAGCTTTCTTT,CSVELRFEAFF
NA,TRBV6-5,TRBJ1-1,NA,TGTGCCAGCTTCCAAGGGGGCACTGAAGCTTTCTTT,CASFQGGTEAFF
NA,TRBV19,TRBJ2-1,TRBD2,TGTGCCAGTAGTAGGCCTAGCGGGGGGGCCGATGAGCAGTTCTTC,CASSRPSGGADEQFF
NA,TRBV18,TRBJ2-7,TRBD1,TGTGCCAGCTCACCCGGGACAGGGATCATCTACGAGCAGTACTTC,CASSPGTGIIYEQYF
few,TRBV2,TRBJ1-2,NA,TGTGCCAGCAGTGATATCCCCCGGGGGGGACGGTTC,CASSDIPRGGRF
few,TRBV2,TRBJ2-7,TRBD1,TGTGCCAGCAGCCTGGACAGGGTAGTCACCTACGAGCAGTACTTC,CASSLDRVVTYEQYF
NA,TRBV6-5,TRBJ1-2,NA,TGTGCCAGCAGTCATCAGGGGCCTGCCCGCGGCTACACCTTC,CASSHQGPARGYTF
few,TRBV6-1,TRBJ2-7,TRBD1,TGTGCCAGTGCCAGACAGGGGCACTACGAGCAGTACTTC,CASARQGHYEQYF
NA,TRBV5-4,TRBJ1-2,TRBD1,TGTGCCAGCAGCACCGGACAGGGGGAGCGGTTCGATGGCTACACCTTC,CASSTGQGERFDGYTF
few,TRBV19,TRBJ1-4,TRBD1,TGTGCCAGTAGTGGGCTATGGACAGGGGAGGGAGAAAAACTGTTTTTT,CASSGLWTGEGEKLFF
few,TRBV5-8,TRBJ1-1,NA,TGTGCCAGCAGTAGGACTACCACTGAAGCTTTCTTT,CASSRTTTEAFF
NA,TRBV6-1,TRBJ1-6,TRBD1,TGTGCCAGCAGTGAAATCGGGGGACAGGGAGGTTCACCCCTCCACTTT,CASSEIGGQGGSPLHF
few,TRBV7-9,TRBJ2-5,NA,TGTGCCAGCAGCTCCGGGGGTGGGATTTACCAAGAGACCCAGTACTTC,CASSSGGGIYQETQYF
NA,TRBV7-3,TRBJ1-2,TRBD1,TGTGCCAGCCGATTATTAATGTTGCGGGGAGAGGGGGCGAAAGGGGGCTACACCTTC,CASRLLMLRGEGAKGGYTF
NA,TRBV7-2,TRBJ1-5,NA,TGTGCCAGCACCAGGGGTCCACCCTTCAATCAGCCCCAGCATTTT,CASTRGPPFNQPQHF
NA,TRBV5-6,TRBJ1-1,TRBD1,TGTGCCTCACTAGGACAGGCGAACACTGAAGCTTTCTTT,CASLGQANTEAFF
NA,TRBV7-9,TRBJ1-2,NA,TGTGCCAGCAGCCCGCCGGGGGGCCTTACTAATGGCTACACCTTC,CASSPPGGLTNGYTF